The 17 T cell receptor beta chains in this list originate from one sample, sequenced in a study of blood T cell repertoires in COVID-19. Clones were read by immunoSEQ multiplex PCR, and TCRdb kept only the in-frame ones, dropping some. This sample carries about 92,000 clones, 80% of them seen once, and the ten largest clones take 15% to 20%. The source material was peripheral blood. The receptor source for this set is a woman older than 75 with active or convalescent COVID-19.

V and J are TRBV24-1 and TRBJ2-7; possibly TRBD1 for D (6 bases). V gave up 3 bases and J gave up 4 bases, with 15 bases separating them. This CDR3 contains 15 residues. The germline gives CDR1 KGHDR, CDR2 SFDVKD. CDR3: CATSDPRVGAYEQYF. In nucleotides, the CDR3 is TGTGCCACCAGTGATCCCCGTGTGGGGGCGTACGAGCAGTACTTC.

This sequence joins TRBV5-4 and TRBJ1-2; 10 nucleotides align to TRBD1. The germline V gene has CDR1 SGHNT and CDR2 YYREEE (reference sequence). V lost 3 bases, J lost 8 bases, and 7 bases stayed unmatched. There are 14 residues in the CDR3. Written as DNA, the CDR3 is TGTGCCAGCAGCTCCTGGACAGGGGGACGGGGCTACACCTTC. Translating it yields CASSSWTGGRGYTF. Full variable domain (rest looked up from reference TRBV5-4 and TRBJ1-2): ETGVTQSPTHLIKTRGQQVTLRCSSQSGHNTVSWYQQALGQGPQFIFQYYREEENGRGNFPPRFSGLQFPNYSSELNVNALELDDSALYLCASSSWTGGRGYTFGSGTRLTVV.

The V and J genes are TRBV9 and TRBJ1-1; D uncertain. V was trimmed by 0 bases and J by 4 bases, leaving 13 bases between them. The CDR3 has 15 residues. CDR1 and CDR2 from the germline V gene are SGDLS and YYNGEE. This CDR3 is CASSVAGAGSTEAFF. The CDR3, as DNA: TGTGCCAGCAGCGTAGCGGGCGCGGGGAGCACTGAAGCTTTCTTT.

This clone appeared a single time. The rearrangement joins TRBV5-6 to TRBJ1-6; no definite D call. The CDR3 length is 15 residues. V gave up 4 bases and J gave up 9 bases, with 17 bases separating them. Germline values: CDR1 SGHDT, CDR2 YYEEEE. The CDR3 bases are TGTGCCAGCAGCGAGCGTACGGCTTCTCTTTCACCCCTCCACTTT. Amino acid sequence: CASSERTASLSPLHF.

Only one count was recorded for this clone. V usage is TRBV7-2 and J usage is TRBJ2-1; 12 bases are a match to TRBD2. Germline-derived CDR1 and CDR2 are SGHTA and FQGNSA. V dropped 5 bases and J dropped 14; count of bases not matched to a gene: 4. The CDR3 runs 12 residues. The CDR3 region has the DNA TGTGCCAGCAGCGCTACTAGCGGGAGGAAGTTCTTC. Its translation is CASSATSGRKFF.

The genes are TRBV7-9 and TRBJ1-6; D might be TRBD1 (6 bases). Between the trimmed V and J ends, which lost 3 bases and 10 bases, there was a span of 13 bases. This CDR3 contains 14 residues. Germline V lookup: CDR1 SEHNR, CDR2 FQNEAQ (reference sequence). This CDR3 is CASSFSGEYSPLHF. The CDR3 coding sequence is TGTGCCAGCAGCTTTTCAGGGGAGTACTCACCCCTCCACTTT.

This clone was counted between two and nine times. The chain has TRBV28 and TRBJ1-2, with a weak D call TRBD1 (6 bases). CDR1 is MDHEN and CDR2 is SYDVKM in the germline V gene. The CDR3 loop spans 15 amino acids. Trimming took 7 bases from V and 4 from J, leaving 19 bases between them. CDR3 sequence: CASTKDRTYSYGYTF. In DNA, the CDR3 is TGTGCCAGCACCAAGGACAGAACCTATTCCTATGGCTACACCTTC.

The J gene is TRBJ2-5, the V gene TRBV18; 9 bases are a match to TRBD1. The CDR3 length is 12 residues. The germline V gene encodes CDR1 KGHSH and CDR2 LQKENI. Trimming cost V 3 bases and J 10 bases; bases outside gene matches: 3. This chain's CDR3 is CASSPGDRVQYF. CDR3 DNA sequence: TGTGCCAGCTCACCGGGGGACAGGGTCCAGTACTTC.

The J gene is TRBJ2-1, the V gene TRBV18; perhaps TRBD2 as D (8 bases). The V end was cut by 2 bases, the J end by 14 bases, with 16 bases between. The CDR3 totals 13 residues. CDR1 is KGHSH and CDR2 is LQKENI in the germline V gene. DNA for the CDR3: TGTGCCAGCTCACCAGAGACAGGGCGGGGGGAGTTCTTC. Its translation: CASSPETGRGEFF. The variable domain in full, completed from reference TRBV18 and TRBJ2-1, reads NAGVMQNPRHLVRRRGQEARLRCSPMKGHSHVYWYRQLPEEGLKFMVYLQKENIIDESGMPKERFSAEFPKEGPSILRIQQVVRGDSAAYFCASSPETGRGEFFGPGTRLTVL.

This clone was recorded only once. The rearrangement uses TRBV28 and TRBJ1-5; 9 nucleotides agree with TRBD1. The CDR3 loop spans 14 amino acids. The trim removed 5 bases at V and 4 bases at J, leaving 3 bases unmatched. Germline V gene data show CDR1 as MDHEN and CDR2 as SYDVKM. Written as DNA, the CDR3 is TGTGCCAGCAGTACAGGGGGCTCTAATCAGCCCCAGCATTTT. Translated: CASSTGGSNQPQHF.

The V gene is TRBV6-2 or TRBV6-3, the J gene TRBJ1-2; 8 nucleotides align to TRBD1. Germline assignment: CDR1 MNHEY and CDR2 SVGEGT. J lost 0 bases, V lost 5 bases, and 2 bases had no gene match. The CDR3 has 14 residues. The chain's CDR3 is CASSGQGANYGYTF. CDR3 DNA sequence: TGTGCCAGCAGTGGACAGGGTGCTAACTATGGCTACACCTTC.

The genes are TRBV10-3 and TRBJ2-2, with 7 nucleotides matching TRBD1. CDR3 size: 15 residues. CDR1 is ENHRY and CDR2 is SYGVKD in the germline V gene. With V trimmed by 0 bases and J by 4 bases, 2 bases remained unmatched. This chain's CDR3 is CAISESTGSTGELFF. The CDR3 DNA reads as TGTGCCATCAGTGAGTCGACAGGGAGCACCGGGGAGCTGTTTTTT.

This chain joins TRBV6-6 and TRBJ1-6, with TRBD1 matching over 9 bases. This CDR3 is 15 amino acids long. The V gene end was trimmed by 2 bases and the J gene end by 14 bases; junction bases not matched to a gene: 10. The V gene's germline CDR1 is MNHNY and CDR2 SVGAGI (reference sequence). The DNA for the CDR3 is TGTGCCAGCAGTTACCCTTGGACAGGGGAGATCACCCTCCACTTT. This codes for CASSYPWTGEITLHF.

V and J are TRBV20-1 and TRBJ1-5, with 12 bases fitting TRBD1. With V trimmed by 3 bases and J by 3 bases, 6 bases remained unmatched. Per the germline V gene, CDR1 is DFQATT and CDR2 is SNEGSKA (reference sequence). CDR3 length: 16 residues. The CDR3 DNA reads as TGCAGTGCTAGTGTTGGGACAGGGGGCTACAATCAGCCCCAGCATTTT. This gives the protein CSASVGTGGYNQPQHF.

The J gene is TRBJ2-7, the V gene TRBV5-1; TRBD2 is a possible D gene (6 bases). CDR1 is SGHRS and CDR2 is YFSETQ in the germline V gene. V lost 5 bases, J lost 1 base, and 13 bases lay in between. CDR3 size: 14 residues. The CDR3 reads CASRTTSGSYEQYF. The CDR3 DNA reads as TGCGCCAGCAGAACGACTAGTGGTTCCTACGAGCAGTACTTC.

This clone was observed once. The CDR3 sequence: CASSYRQFEAFF. Here the CDR3 DNA reads TGTGCCAGCAGTTATAGACAGTTTGAAGCTTTCTTT. The V call is TRBV28, the J call TRBJ1-1, with a possible D match to TRBD1 (5 bases). Trimming took off 4 bases at V and 7 bases at J, with 10 bases between the two ends. The CDR3 spans 12 residues. Germline V lookup: CDR1 MDHEN, CDR2 SYDVKM.

The chain combines TRBV2 with TRBJ1-3; D gene ambiguous. CDR1 and CDR2 from the germline V gene are SNHLY and FYNNEI. The CDR3 totals 13 residues. The V gene lost 5 bases and the J gene lost 3 bases, with 8 bases spanning the gap. The CDR3 coding sequence is TGTGCCAGCAGTACGGGGAGTGGAAACACCATATATTTT. This codes for CASSTGSGNTIYF.